The 21 T cell receptor beta chains given below trace back to one sample, sequenced in a study of shared clonotypes between healthy human individuals. Measured with immunoSEQ multiplex PCR; TCRdb has only the in-frame clones, and not every one. The data contain about 380,000 clones, about 96% of them seen just once; the ten biggest clones take up about 0.32%. The specimen was memory CD8+ T cells sorted from blood. The subset denotes: CD45RO+ cells pooled with CCR7-negative TemRA cells. The receptor source for this set is a man younger than 45 in good health.

The V and J genes are TRBV28 and TRBJ2-7, with 9 bases identical to TRBD1. Germline V gene lookup returns CDR1 MDHEN and CDR2 SYDVKM. V lost 3 bases and J lost 4; bases outside the gene matches: 25. The CDR3 is 21 amino acids. The CDR3 sequence is CASSFRTGAPGKAVGLYEQYF. Here the CDR3 DNA reads TGTGCCAGCAGTTTTAGGACAGGGGCCCCGGGAAAGGCAGTGGGCCTTTACGAGCAGTACTTC.

The rearrangement uses TRBV9 and TRBJ1-3; 8 bases fit TRBD1. CDR3 length equals 18 residues. The J segment lost 4 bases and the V segment lost 0 bases, leaving 12 bases of the junction unmatched. Germline CDR1 reads SGDLS; CDR2 reads YYNGEE. The chain's CDR3 is CASSVADGQGTIGNTIYF. CDR3 coding DNA: TGTGCCAGCAGCGTAGCAGACGGACAGGGCACGATAGGAAACACCATATATTTT.

This chain joins TRBV10-3 and TRBJ2-3; tentatively, D is TRBD1 or TRBD2 (5 bases each). Germline V CDR1 and CDR2: ENHRY, SYGVKD. Trimming removed 3 bases from V and 5 bases from J, with 18 bases in between. The CDR3 extends over 16 amino acids. CDR3 sequence reads: CAISERGVGLIDTQYF. The CDR3, as DNA: TGTGCCATCAGTGAAAGGGGAGTCGGGCTGATAGATACGCAGTATTTT.

V and J are TRBV6-5 and TRBJ2-5; 10 bases map to TRBD1. This CDR3 contains 13 residues. V shed 2 bases and J 7 bases; nucleotides not matched to a gene: 1. CDR1 MNHEY and CDR2 SVGAGI come from the germline V gene. The CDR3 nucleotides read TGTGCCAGCAGTTACCGGGACAGGGGGACCCAGTACTTC. This codes for CASSYRDRGTQYF.

The chain employs TRBV4-1 and TRBJ2-2; D is unresolved. This CDR3 has 14 amino acids. V lost 3 bases and J 4 bases, leaving 9 bases between the germline ends. Germline CDR1 MGHRA, CDR2 YSYEKL. CDR3 region: CASSHPSSTGELFF. In DNA, the CDR3 is TGCGCCAGCAGCCATCCTTCTAGCACCGGGGAGCTGTTTTTT.

The chain has TRBV5-6 and TRBJ1-5; possibly TRBD1 for D (5 bases). Per germline, CDR1 SGHDT and CDR2 YYEEEE. This CDR3 is built from 15 residues. V was clipped by 1 base and J by 2 bases, with 10 bases between them. The CDR3 protein is CASSLHQGGNQPQHF. CDR3 bases: TGTGCCAGCAGCTTGCATCAGGGTGGCAATCAGCCCCAGCATTTT.

The chain carries TRBV2 and TRBJ2-2; D might be TRBD1 (6 bases). Looked up from germline, CDR1 is SNHLY and CDR2 is FYNNEI. V was pared by 1 base and J by 6 bases, with 9 bases between. The CDR3 covers 14 residues. CDR3 residues: CASSEVNRAGELFF. Here the CDR3 DNA reads TGTGCCAGCAGTGAAGTTAACAGGGCCGGGGAGCTGTTTTTT. The variable domain in full, completed from reference TRBV2 and TRBJ2-2, reads EPEVTQTPSHQVTQMGQEVILRCVPISNHLYFYWYRQILGQKVEFLVSFYNNEISEKSEIFDDQFSVERPDGSNFTLKIRSTKLEDSAMYFCASSEVNRAGELFFGEGSRLTVL.

The chain employs TRBV10-3 and TRBJ2-7; D not resolved. The V end lost 4 bases, the J end lost 3 bases, and 7 bases lay between the germline ends. The CDR3 runs 12 residues. From germline, CDR1 is ENHRY and CDR2 SYGVKD. The CDR3 here is CAISGAGYEQYF. CDR3 bases: TGTGCCATCAGTGGGGCCGGCTACGAGCAGTACTTC.

This clone occurred once. This chain joins TRBV10-2 and TRBJ2-1, with 7 positions matching TRBD2. Germline lookup yields CDR1 WSHSY and CDR2 SAAADI. The CDR3 is 15 amino acids. The trim removed 7 bases at V and 4 bases at J, leaving 10 bases unmatched. The CDR3 DNA reads as TGCGCCAGCAAGAGGGCGGGAGTACGGTACAATGAGCAGTTCTTC. It is translated as CASKRAGVRYNEQFF.

The chain couples TRBV9 to TRBJ2-1; 14 nucleotides match TRBD2. The CDR3 is 17 amino acids. J was trimmed by 8 bases and V by 0 bases; bases with no gene match: 7. Germline V gene lookup returns CDR1 SGDLS and CDR2 YYNGEE. Written as DNA, the CDR3 is TGTGCCAGCAGCGTAGTGGCAACGGGACTAGCGGGAGATGAGCAGTTCTTC. It is translated as CASSVVATGLAGDEQFF. Based on the CDR3 plus reference TRBV9 and TRBJ2-1, the full variable domain is DSGVTQTPKHLITATGQRVTLRCSPRSGDLSVYWYQQSLDQGLQFLIQYYNGEERAKGNILERFSAQQFPDLHSELNLSSLELGDSALYFCASSVVATGLAGDEQFFGPGTRLTVL.

The chain links TRBV5-1 to TRBJ2-3; the match to TRBD2 covers 12 bases. The CDR3 is 19 amino acids. The V segment lost 5 bases and the J segment 1 base; nucleotides outside the gene matches: 14. CDR1 and CDR2 from the germline V gene are SGHRS and YFSETQ. The CDR3 DNA is TGCGCCAGCAGTCCTTACGGCCTAGCGGGAGGGCCCGGCACAGATACGCAGTATTTT. Amino acid sequence: CASSPYGLAGGPGTDTQYF. Complete variable domain (other parts from reference TRBV5-1 and TRBJ2-3): KAGVTQTPRYLIKTRGQQVTLSCSPISGHRSVSWYQQTPGQGLQFLFEYFSETQRNKGNFPGRFSGRQFSNSRSEMNVSTLELGDSALYLCASSPYGLAGGPGTDTQYFGPGTRLTVL.

The V gene is TRBV18, the J gene TRBJ2-7; 7 positions match TRBD1. Unmatched junction bases numbered 6, after V lost 6 bases and J lost 4 bases. The CDR3 is 13 residues long. Germline CDR1 reads KGHSH; CDR2 reads LQKENI. CDR3: CASSYGTAYEQYF. The CDR3 bases are TGTGCCAGCTCGTACGGGACAGCATACGAGCAGTACTTC.

This clone was found once. The chain combines TRBV27 with TRBJ2-3, with D perhaps matching TRBD1 or TRBD2 (5 bases each). The V end was cut by 0 bases, the J end by 1 base, with 8 bases between. The V gene's germline CDR1 is MNHEY and CDR2 SMNVEV (reference sequence). CDR3 size: 15 residues. Here the CDR3 reads CASSLSGDRTDTQYF. The CDR3 DNA reads TGTGCCAGCAGTTTATCGGGGGACCGCACAGATACGCAGTATTTT.

This clone was seen only once. CDR3 DNA sequence: TGCAGCGTCTCGGACAGGGAAGGCTACGAGCAGTACTTC. Amino acid sequence: CSVSDREGYEQYF. The chain recombines TRBV29-1 with TRBJ2-7; 8 bases fit TRBD1. Germline V gene sequence: CDR1 SQVTM, CDR2 ANQGSEA. J lost 3 bases, V lost 6 bases, and 7 bases had no gene match. CDR3 length: 13 residues.

The chain carries TRBV6-5 and TRBJ2-5; D not certain. The germline V gene encodes CDR1 MNHEY and CDR2 SVGAGI. The CDR3 loop spans 14 amino acids. Deletions cut 4 bases from V and 1 base from J, with 10 bases between. The CDR3 spells CASSFRTAQETQYF. CDR3 coding DNA: TGTGCCAGCAGTTTCCGGACCGCCCAAGAGACCCAGTACTTC.

The chain combines TRBV28 with TRBJ1-4; D gene ambiguous. V lost 2 bases, J lost 4 bases, and 8 bases lay in between. CDR1 and CDR2 from the germline V gene are MDHEN and SYDVKM. The CDR3 has 14 amino acids. CDR3 in DNA: TGTGCCAGCAGTTTACCCGGGATTAATGAAAAACTGTTTTTT. Protein sequence: CASSLPGINEKLFF.

This clone has a single count. The chain joins TRBV9 to TRBJ2-5; D unresolved. Trimming removed 0 bases from V and 1 base from J, with 13 bases in between. This CDR3 region has 16 residues. The germline CDR1 and CDR2 sequences are SGDLS and YYNGEE. The CDR3 DNA reads TGTGCCAGCAGCGTAGCGGGTAGCAGCAGCCAAGAGACCCAGTACTTC. Amino acids: CASSVAGSSSQETQYF.

The V call is TRBV5-5, the J call TRBJ2-7, with D perhaps matching TRBD1 (5 bases). V was cut by 0 bases and J by 3 bases, with 10 bases left in between. The CDR3 has 14 residues. In germline, CDR1 is SGHKS, CDR2 YYEKEE (reference sequence). The CDR3 coding sequence is TGTGCCAGCAGCTTGGCAGGGCAAAACTACGAGCAGTACTTC. Translated: CASSLAGQNYEQYF.

This sequence joins TRBV5-3 and TRBJ1-1; no clear D gene. TRBV5-3 is an ORF; its function is uncertain. V was clipped by 0 bases and J by 0 bases, with 21 bases between them. The CDR3 is made up of 19 amino acids. The chain's CDR3 is CARSLELEGRPRMNTEAFF. In nucleotides, the CDR3 is TGTGCCAGAAGCTTGGAATTGGAAGGCAGGCCTCGAATGAACACTGAAGCTTTCTTT.

This clone is a singleton in its sample. This rearrangement joins TRBV29-1 to TRBJ2-5; 7 nucleotides agree with TRBD1. The V gene end was trimmed by 6 bases and the J gene end by 1 base; junction bases not matched to a gene: 8. The CDR3 runs to 14 residues. CDR1 and CDR2 from the germline V gene are SQVTM and ANQGSEA. The CDR3 nucleotides read TGCAGCGTGACAGGGTCCACCCTCCAAGAGACCCAGTACTTC. This codes for CSVTGSTLQETQYF.

The gene calls are TRBV5-6 and TRBJ2-3, with a possible D match to TRBD2 (5 bases). This CDR3 contains 14 residues. Trimming took off 4 bases at V and 2 bases at J, with 11 bases between the two ends. CDR1 is SGHDT and CDR2 is YYEEEE in the germline V gene. The CDR3 nucleotides are TGTGCCAGCAGCCCGACGGGGTACACAGATACGCAGTATTTT. Translated, it gives CASSPTGYTDTQYF. The full variable domain, in which reference TRBV5-6 and TRBJ2-3 provide the parts outside the CDR3, is DAGVTQSPTHLIKTRGQQVTLRCSPKSGHDTVSWYQQALGQGPQFIFQYYEEEERQRGNFPDRFSGHQFPNYSSELNVNALLLGDSALYLCASSPTGYTDTQYFGPGTRLTVL.